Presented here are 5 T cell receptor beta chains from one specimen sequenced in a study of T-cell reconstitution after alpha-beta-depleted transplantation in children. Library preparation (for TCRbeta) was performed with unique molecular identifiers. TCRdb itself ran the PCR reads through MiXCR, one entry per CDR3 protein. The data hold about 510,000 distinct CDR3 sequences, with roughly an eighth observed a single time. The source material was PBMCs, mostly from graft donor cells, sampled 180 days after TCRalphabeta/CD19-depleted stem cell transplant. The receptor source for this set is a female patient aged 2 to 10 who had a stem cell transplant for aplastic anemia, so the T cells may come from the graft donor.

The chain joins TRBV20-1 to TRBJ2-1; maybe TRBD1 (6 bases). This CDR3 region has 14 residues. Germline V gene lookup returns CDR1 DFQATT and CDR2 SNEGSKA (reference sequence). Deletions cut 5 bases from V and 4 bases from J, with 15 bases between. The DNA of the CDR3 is TGCAGTGCTGACCCCGGGACATTTTACAATGAGCAGTTCTTC. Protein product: CSADPGTFYNEQFF.

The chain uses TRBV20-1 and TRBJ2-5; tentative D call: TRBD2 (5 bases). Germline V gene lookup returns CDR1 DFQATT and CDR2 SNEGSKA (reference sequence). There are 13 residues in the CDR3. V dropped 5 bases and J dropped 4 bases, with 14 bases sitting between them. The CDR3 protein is CSAPDYPRETQYF. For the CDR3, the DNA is TGCAGTGCTCCCGACTATCCCAGAGAGACCCAGTACTTC.

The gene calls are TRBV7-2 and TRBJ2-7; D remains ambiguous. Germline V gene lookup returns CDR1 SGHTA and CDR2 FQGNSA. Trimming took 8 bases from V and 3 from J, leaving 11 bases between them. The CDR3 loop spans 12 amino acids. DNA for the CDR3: TGTGCCAGCTTCCCACCTCTCTACGAGCAGTACGTC. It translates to CASFPPLYEQYV.

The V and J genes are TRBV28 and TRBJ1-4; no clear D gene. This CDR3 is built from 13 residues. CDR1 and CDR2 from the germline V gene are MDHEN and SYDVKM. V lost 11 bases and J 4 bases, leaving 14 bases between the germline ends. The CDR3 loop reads CAGRVPGNEKLFF. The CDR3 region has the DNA TGTGCCGGACGGGTCCCGGGTAATGAAAAACTGTTTTTT.

The CDR3 DNA reads TGCAGCGTGACAAGACAGGGGGCATTTTTTGGCTACACCTTC. Protein sequence: CSVTRQGAFFGYTF. V usage is TRBV29-1 and J usage is TRBJ1-2, with TRBD1 matching 10 bases. V lost 6 bases and J lost 7; bases outside the gene matches: 11. CDR1 SQVTM and CDR2 ANQGSEA come from the germline V gene. CDR3 length: 14 amino acids.